This T cell receptor beta chain was recovered during a study of early T cells in non-severe SARS-CoV-2 infection. In the study overall: With bulk RNA from unsorted whole blood as input, sequencing yielded unpaired chains.

Unique molecular identifiers were attached to individual cDNA molecules. TCRdb recomputed calls from the 5' RACE reads with MiXCR, one row per CDR3 protein. Among tens of thousands of distinct CDR3 sequences listed, over 4.5% were seen once. Study-wide points: Matching results from VDJdb favored anti-spike CD8 responses, leaving private and CD4 specificities undetected.

On this clonotype: Antigen specificity is unknown.

Sequenced: whole blood. This TCR derives from an adult who was a healthcare worker with PCR-confirmed SARS-CoV-2 infection or an uninfected control (not recorded which).

The CDR3 nucleotides are TGCAGTGCTAGAGATCCTAGCGGGGGGGCTTCAACGCAGTATTTT. Residues: CSARDPSGGASTQYF. J is TRBJ2-3 and V is TRBV20-1, with 12 bases fitting TRBD2. This CDR3 is 15 amino acids long. The J segment lost 9 bases and the V segment lost 0 bases, leaving 7 bases of the junction unmatched. Germline lookup yields CDR1 DFQATT and CDR2 SNEGSKA (reference sequence).